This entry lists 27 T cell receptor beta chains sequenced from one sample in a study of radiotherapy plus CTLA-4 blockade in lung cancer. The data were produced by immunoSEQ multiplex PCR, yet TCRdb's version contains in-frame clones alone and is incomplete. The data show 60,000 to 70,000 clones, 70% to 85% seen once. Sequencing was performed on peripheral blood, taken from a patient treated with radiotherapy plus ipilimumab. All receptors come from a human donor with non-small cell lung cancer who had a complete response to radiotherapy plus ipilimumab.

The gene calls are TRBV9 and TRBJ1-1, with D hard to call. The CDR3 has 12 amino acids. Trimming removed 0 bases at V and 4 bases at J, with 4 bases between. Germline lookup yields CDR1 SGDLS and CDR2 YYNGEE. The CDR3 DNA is TGTGCCAGCAGCGTAGGGTTCACTGAAGCTTTCTTT. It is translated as CASSVGFTEAFF.

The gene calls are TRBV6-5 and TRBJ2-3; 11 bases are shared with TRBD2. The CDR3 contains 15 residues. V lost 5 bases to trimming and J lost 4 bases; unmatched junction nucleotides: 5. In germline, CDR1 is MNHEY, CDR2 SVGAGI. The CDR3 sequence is CASSLAGGGADTQYF. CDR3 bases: TGTGCCAGCAGTCTAGCGGGGGGAGGAGCAGATACGCAGTATTTT.

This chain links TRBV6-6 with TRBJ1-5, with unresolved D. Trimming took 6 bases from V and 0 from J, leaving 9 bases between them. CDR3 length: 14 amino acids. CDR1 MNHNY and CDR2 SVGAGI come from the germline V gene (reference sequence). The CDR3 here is CASRRQNSNQPQHF. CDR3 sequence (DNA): TGTGCCAGCAGGCGCCAAAATAGCAATCAGCCCCAGCATTTT.

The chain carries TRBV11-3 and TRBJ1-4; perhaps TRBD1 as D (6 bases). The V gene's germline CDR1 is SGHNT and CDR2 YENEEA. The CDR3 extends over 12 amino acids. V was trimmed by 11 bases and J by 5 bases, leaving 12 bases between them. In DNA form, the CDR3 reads TGTGCCCTCGGACAGTTCAATGAAAAACTGTTTTTT. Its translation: CALGQFNEKLFF. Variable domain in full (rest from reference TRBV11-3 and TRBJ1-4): EAGVVQSPRYKIIEKKQPVAFWCNPISGHNTLYWYLQNLGQGPELLIRYENEEAVDDSQLPKDRFSAERLKGVDSTLKIQPAELGDSAVYLCALGQFNEKLFFGSGTQLSVL.

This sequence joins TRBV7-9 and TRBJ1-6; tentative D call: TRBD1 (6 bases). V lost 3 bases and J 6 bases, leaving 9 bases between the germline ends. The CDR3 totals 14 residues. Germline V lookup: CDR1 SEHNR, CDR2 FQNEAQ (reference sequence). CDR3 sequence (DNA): TGTGCCAGCAGCTTGACGGACAGTAATTCACCCCTCCACTTT. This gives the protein CASSLTDSNSPLHF.

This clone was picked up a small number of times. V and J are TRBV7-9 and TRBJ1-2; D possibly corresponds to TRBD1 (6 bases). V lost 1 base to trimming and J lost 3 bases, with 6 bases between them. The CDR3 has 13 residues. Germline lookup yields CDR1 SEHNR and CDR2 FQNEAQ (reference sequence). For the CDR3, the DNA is TGTGCCAGCAGCTTAGACAGGGACTATGGCTACACCTTC. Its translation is CASSLDRDYGYTF.

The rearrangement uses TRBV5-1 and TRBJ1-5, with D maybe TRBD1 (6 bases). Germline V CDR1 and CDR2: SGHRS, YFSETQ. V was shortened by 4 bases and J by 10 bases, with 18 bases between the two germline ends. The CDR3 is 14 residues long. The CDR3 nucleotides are TGCGCCAGCAGCCCGGACAGCCCTACTCAACCCCAGCATTTT. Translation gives CASSPDSPTQPQHF.

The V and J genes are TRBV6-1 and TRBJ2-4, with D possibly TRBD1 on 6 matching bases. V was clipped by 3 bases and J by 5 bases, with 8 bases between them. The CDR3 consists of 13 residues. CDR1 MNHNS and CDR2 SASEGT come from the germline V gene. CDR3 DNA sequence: TGTGCCAGCAGTGAGGGGGCGGAAAACATTCAGTACTTC. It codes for CASSEGAENIQYF.

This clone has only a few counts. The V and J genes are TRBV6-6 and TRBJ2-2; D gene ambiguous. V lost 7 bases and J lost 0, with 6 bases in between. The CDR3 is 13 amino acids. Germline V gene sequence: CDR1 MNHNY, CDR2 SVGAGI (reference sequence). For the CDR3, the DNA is TGTGCCAGCAAGCAACCGAACACCGGGGAGCTGTTTTTT. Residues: CASKQPNTGELFF.

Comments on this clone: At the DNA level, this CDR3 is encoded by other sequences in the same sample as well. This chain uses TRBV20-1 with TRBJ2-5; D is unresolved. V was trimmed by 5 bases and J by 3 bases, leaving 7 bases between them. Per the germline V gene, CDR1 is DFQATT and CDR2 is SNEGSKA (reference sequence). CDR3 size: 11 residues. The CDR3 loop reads CSAGPKETQYF. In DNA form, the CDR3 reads TGCAGTGCTGGTCCGAAAGAGACCCAGTACTTC.

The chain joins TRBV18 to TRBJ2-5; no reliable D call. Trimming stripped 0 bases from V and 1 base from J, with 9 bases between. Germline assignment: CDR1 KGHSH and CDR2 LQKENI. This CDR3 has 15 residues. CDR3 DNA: TGTGCCAGCTCACCACCGGGTGTGCCCCAAGAGACCCAGTACTTC. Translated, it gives CASSPPGVPQETQYF.

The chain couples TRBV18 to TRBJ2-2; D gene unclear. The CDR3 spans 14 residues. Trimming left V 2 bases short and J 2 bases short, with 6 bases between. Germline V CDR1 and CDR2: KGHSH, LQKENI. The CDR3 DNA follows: TGTGCCAGCTCACCAGCAGAAAACACCGGGGAGCTGTTTTTT. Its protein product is CASSPAENTGELFF.

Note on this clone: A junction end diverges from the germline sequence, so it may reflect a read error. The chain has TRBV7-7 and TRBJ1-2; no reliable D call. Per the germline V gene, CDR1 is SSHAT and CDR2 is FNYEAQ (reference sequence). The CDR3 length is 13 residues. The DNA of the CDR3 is TGTGCTAGCAGCGCCAGGCAGCCTCCTGGGTACACCTTC. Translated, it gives CASSARQPPGYTF.

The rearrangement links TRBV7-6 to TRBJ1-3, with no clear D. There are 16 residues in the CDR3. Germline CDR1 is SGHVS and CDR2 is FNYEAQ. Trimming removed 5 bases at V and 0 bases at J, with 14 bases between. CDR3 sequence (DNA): TGTGCCAGCAGCCTGTCCACGGCAGGCTCTGGAAACACCATATATTTT. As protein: CASSLSTAGSGNTIYF.

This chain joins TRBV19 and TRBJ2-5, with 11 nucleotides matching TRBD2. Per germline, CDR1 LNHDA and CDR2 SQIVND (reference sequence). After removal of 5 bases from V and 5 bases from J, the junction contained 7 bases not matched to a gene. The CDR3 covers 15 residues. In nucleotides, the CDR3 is TGTGCCAGTAGTGAGGTAGCGGGAGGGCCTGAGACCCAGTACTTC. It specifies CASSEVAGGPETQYF.

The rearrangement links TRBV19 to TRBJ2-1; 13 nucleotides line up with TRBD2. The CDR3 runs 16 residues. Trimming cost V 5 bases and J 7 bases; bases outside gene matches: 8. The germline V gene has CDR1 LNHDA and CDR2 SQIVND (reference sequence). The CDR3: CASSSTTSGGRNEQFF. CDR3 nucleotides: TGTGCCAGTAGTTCGACGACTAGCGGGGGGAGGAATGAGCAGTTCTTC.

CDR3 loop: CASRKPGTEGYGYTF. CDR3 nucleotides: TGTGCCAGCAGAAAACCCGGGACGGAGGGGTATGGCTACACCTTC. This chain connects TRBV6-5 to TRBJ1-2; the D gene is possibly TRBD1 (5 bases). Trimming removed 6 bases from V and 5 bases from J, with 19 bases in between. CDR3 size: 15 residues. Germline lookup yields CDR1 MNHEY and CDR2 SVGAGI.

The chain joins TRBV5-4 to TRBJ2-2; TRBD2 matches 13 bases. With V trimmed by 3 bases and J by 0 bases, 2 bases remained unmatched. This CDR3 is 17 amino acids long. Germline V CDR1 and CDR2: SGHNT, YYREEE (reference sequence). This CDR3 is CASSWTSGSANTGELFF. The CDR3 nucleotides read TGTGCCAGCAGCTGGACTAGCGGGAGTGCGAACACCGGGGAGCTGTTTTTT.

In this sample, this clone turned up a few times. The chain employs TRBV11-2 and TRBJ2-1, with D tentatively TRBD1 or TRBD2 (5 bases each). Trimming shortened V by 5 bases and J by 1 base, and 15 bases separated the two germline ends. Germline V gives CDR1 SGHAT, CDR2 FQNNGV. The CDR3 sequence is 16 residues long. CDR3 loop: CASSARFGGSYNEQFF. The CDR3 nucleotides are TGTGCCAGCAGCGCGCGCTTTGGGGGATCCTACAATGAGCAGTTCTTC.

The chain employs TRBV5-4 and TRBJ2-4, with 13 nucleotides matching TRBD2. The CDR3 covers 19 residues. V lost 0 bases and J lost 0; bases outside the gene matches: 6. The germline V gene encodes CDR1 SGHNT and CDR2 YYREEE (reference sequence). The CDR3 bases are TGTGCCAGCAGCTTGGCGGGACTAGCGGGGTATCTAGCCAAAAACATTCAGTACTTC. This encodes CASSLAGLAGYLAKNIQYF.

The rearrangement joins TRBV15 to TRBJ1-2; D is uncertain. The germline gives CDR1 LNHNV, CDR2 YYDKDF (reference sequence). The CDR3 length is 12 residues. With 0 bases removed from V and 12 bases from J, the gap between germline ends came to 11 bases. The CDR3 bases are TGTGCCACCAGCAGAGAGGGGAGGCTAAACACCTTC. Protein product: CATSREGRLNTF.

The CDR3 loop is CASSQDLAGLVATGELFF. CDR3 DNA sequence: TGCGCCAGCAGCCAAGATCTAGCCGGACTAGTCGCTACCGGGGAGCTGTTTTTT. The V gene is TRBV4-3, the J gene TRBJ2-2, with 7 bases lining up with TRBD2. V dropped 0 bases and J dropped 5; count of bases not matched to a gene: 12. The CDR3 is 18 amino acids. Germline values: CDR1 LGHNA, CDR2 YSLEER.

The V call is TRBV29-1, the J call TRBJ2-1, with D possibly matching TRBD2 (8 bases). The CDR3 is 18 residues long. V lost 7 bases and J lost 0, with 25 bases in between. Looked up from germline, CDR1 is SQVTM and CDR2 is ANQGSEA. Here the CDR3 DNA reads TGCAGCGCCACCAGGGGGGGCGGGGGGCCAAGCTCCTACAATGAGCAGTTCTTC. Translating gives CSATRGGGGPSSYNEQFF.

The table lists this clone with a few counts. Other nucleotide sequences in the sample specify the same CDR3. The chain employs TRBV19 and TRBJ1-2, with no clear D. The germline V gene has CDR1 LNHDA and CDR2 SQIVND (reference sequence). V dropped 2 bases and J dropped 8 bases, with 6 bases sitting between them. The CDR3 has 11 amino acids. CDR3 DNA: TGTGCCAGTAGTATAAACGGGGGCTACACCTTC. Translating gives CASSINGGYTF. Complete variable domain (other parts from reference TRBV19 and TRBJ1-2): DGGITQSPKYLFRKEGQNVTLSCEQNLNHDAMYWYRQDPGQGLRLIYYSQIVNDFQKGDIAEGYSVSREKKESFPLTVTSAQKNPTAFYLCASSINGGYTFGSGTRLTVV.

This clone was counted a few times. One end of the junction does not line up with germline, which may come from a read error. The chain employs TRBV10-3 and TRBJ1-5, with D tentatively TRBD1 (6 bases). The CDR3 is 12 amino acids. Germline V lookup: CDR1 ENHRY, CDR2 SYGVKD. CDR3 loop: CAVRTGNQPQHF. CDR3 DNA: TGTGCCGTCAGGACAGGCAATCAGCCCCAGCATTTT.

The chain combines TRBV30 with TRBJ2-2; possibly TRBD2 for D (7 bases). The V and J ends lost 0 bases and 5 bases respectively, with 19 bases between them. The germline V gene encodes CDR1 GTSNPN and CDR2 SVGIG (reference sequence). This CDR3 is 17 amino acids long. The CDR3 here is CAWSVSTGGNPTGELFF. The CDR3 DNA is TGTGCCTGGAGTGTCAGTACGGGGGGCAATCCAACCGGGGAGCTGTTTTTT.

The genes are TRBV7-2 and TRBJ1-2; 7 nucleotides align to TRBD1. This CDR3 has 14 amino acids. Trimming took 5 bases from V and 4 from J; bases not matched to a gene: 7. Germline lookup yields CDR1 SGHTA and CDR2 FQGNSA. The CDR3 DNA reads TGTGCCAGCAGCCGAGCCGGGACAGTCTATGGCTACACCTTC. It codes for CASSRAGTVYGYTF.